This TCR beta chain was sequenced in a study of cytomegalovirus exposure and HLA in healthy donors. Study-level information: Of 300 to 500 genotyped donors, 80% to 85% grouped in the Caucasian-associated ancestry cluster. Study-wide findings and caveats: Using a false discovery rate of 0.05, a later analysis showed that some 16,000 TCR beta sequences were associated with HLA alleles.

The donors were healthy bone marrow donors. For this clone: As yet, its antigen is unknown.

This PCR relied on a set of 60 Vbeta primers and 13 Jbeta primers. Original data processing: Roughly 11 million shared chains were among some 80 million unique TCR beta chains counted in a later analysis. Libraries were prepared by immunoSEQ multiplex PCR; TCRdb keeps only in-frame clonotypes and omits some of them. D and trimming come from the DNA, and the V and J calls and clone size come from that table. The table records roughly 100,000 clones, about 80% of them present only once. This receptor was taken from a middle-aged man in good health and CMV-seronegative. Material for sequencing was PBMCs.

DNA of the CDR3: TGTGCCAGCAGTGGGACTAGCGGTCCTTCCTACGAGCAGTACTTC. Its protein is CASSGTSGPSYEQYF. The V and J genes are TRBV2 and TRBJ2-7; 10 nucleotides match TRBD2. V trimming: 4 bases; J trimming: 1 base; junction bases outside the gene matches: 4. The CDR3 consists of 15 residues. CDR1 and CDR2 from the germline V gene are SNHLY and FYNNEI.